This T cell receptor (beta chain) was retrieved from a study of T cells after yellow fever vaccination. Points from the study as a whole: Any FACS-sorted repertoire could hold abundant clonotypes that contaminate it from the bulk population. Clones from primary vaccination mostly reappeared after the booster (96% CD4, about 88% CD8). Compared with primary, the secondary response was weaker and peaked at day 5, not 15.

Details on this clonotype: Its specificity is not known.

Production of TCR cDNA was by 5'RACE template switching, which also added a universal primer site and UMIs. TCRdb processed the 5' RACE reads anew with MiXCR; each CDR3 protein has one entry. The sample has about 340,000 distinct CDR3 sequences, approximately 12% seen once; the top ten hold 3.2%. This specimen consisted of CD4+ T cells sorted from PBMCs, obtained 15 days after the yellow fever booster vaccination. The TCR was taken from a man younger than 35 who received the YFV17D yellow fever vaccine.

The chain's CDR3 is CASSQREAYEQYF. For the CDR3, the DNA is TGTGCCAGCAGCCAGAGGGAAGCCTACGAGCAGTACTTC. The rearrangement joins TRBV3-1 to TRBJ2-7; D perhaps matches TRBD2 (5 bases). V lost 3 bases to trimming and J lost 2 bases, with 8 bases between them. Germline CDR1 LGHDT, CDR2 YNNKEL (reference sequence). The CDR3 sequence is 13 residues long.